The 29 T cell receptor beta chains given below trace back to one sample, sequenced in a study of shared clonotypes between healthy human individuals. TCRdb keeps only in-frame clones here, not all; method: immunoSEQ multiplex PCR. The sample includes 600,000 to 750,000 clones, 72% of them seen just once. Material: memory CD4+ T cells sorted from blood. Subset described: CD45RA-negative fraction. These TCRs come from a young woman in good health.

The chain couples TRBV2 to TRBJ1-1, with D maybe TRBD1 (5 bases). Germline V gene data show CDR1 as SNHLY and CDR2 as FYNNEI. Trimming pared 6 bases from V and 6 bases from J, leaving 20 bases between. The CDR3 extends over 15 amino acids. The DNA of the CDR3 is TGTGCCAGCAGCGCTACCCAGGGCTGGGTACCTGAAGCTTTCTTT. Its protein is CASSATQGWVPEAFF.

This rearrangement joins TRBV6-1 to TRBJ1-1; D is uncertain. Germline V gives CDR1 MNHNS, CDR2 SASEGT. V was trimmed by 6 bases and J by 8 bases, leaving 19 bases between them. The CDR3 is made up of 14 amino acids. CDR3 sequence (DNA): TGTGCCAGCAGGTCCTGGGAGCATCGTGGAGAAGCTTTCTTT. Its protein product is CASRSWEHRGEAFF.

The rearrangement joins TRBV2 to TRBJ2-7; 8 nucleotides align to TRBD2. V trimming: 4 bases; J trimming: 2 bases; junction bases outside the gene matches: 7. The germline V gene encodes CDR1 SNHLY and CDR2 FYNNEI. The CDR3 spans 15 residues. In nucleotides, the CDR3 is TGTGCCAGCAGTGGAGCAACTAGCGGCCCCTACGAGCAGTACTTC. It encodes CASSGATSGPYEQYF.

The chain employs TRBV2 and TRBJ2-7, with 13 bases fitting TRBD2. V was pared by 6 bases and J by 1 base, with 3 bases of the junction left unmatched. The germline gives CDR1 SNHLY, CDR2 FYNNEI. CDR3 length: 15 amino acids. The CDR3 spells CASRTGLAGSYEQYF. CDR3 bases: TGTGCCAGCAGGACGGGACTAGCGGGGTCCTACGAGCAGTACTTC.

This clone was detected only a few times. This chain connects TRBV6-1 to TRBJ1-4, with D possibly TRBD1 on 5 matching bases. V lost 5 bases to trimming and J lost 0 bases, with 10 bases between them. The CDR3 covers 15 residues. The germline gives CDR1 MNHNS, CDR2 SASEGT. CDR3 DNA: TGTGCCAGCAGTAACATCAGGGCAACTAATGAAAAACTGTTTTTT. It translates to CASSNIRATNEKLFF.

The genes are TRBV5-4 and TRBJ2-7; unclear D gene. Germline lookup yields CDR1 SGHNT and CDR2 YYREEE (reference sequence). The CDR3 sequence is 12 residues long. V was trimmed by 2 bases and J by 4 bases, leaving 7 bases between them. CDR3: CASSFNRYEQYF. CDR3 coding DNA: TGTGCCAGCAGCTTCAACAGATACGAGCAGTACTTC.

This clone was detected only once. Distinct nucleotide sequences in the sample also encode this CDR3. The V call is TRBV19, the J call TRBJ1-1; D not certain. This CDR3 has 13 amino acids. Germline CDR1 and CDR2: LNHDA and SQIVND (reference sequence). Trimming removed 4 bases from V and 3 bases from J, with 9 bases in between. The DNA for the CDR3 is TGTGCCAGTAGTAGGCAACGGGACACTGAAGCTTTCTTT. This encodes CASSRQRDTEAFF.

The chain employs TRBV5-1 and TRBJ2-2; D is perhaps TRBD1 (5 bases). The germline V gene encodes CDR1 SGHRS and CDR2 YFSETQ. The CDR3 is 16 residues long. V lost 3 bases and J 0 bases, leaving 12 bases between the germline ends. CDR3 coding DNA: TGCGCCAGCAGCTCTGGAGTACAGGCGAACACCGGGGAGCTGTTTTTT. It yields the protein CASSSGVQANTGELFF.

The chain couples TRBV4-1 to TRBJ2-1; 8 nucleotides align to TRBD2. Germline lookup yields CDR1 MGHRA and CDR2 YSYEKL. This CDR3 has 16 amino acids. The ends lost 0 bases at V and 4 bases at J; junction bases unmatched: 5. The CDR3 is CASSQDQERGYNEQFF. CDR3 sequence (DNA): TGCGCCAGCAGCCAAGATCAGGAGCGGGGGTACAATGAGCAGTTCTTC.

The rearrangement joins TRBV2 to TRBJ2-2; D may be TRBD2 (5 bases). Per germline, CDR1 SNHLY and CDR2 FYNNEI. V was clipped by 0 bases and J by 5 bases, with 19 bases between them. This CDR3 region has 18 residues. The CDR3 nucleotides are TGTGCCAGCAGTGAAGCCCCACCGGGCCGGGGTGGGACCGGGGAGCTGTTTTTT. Translation: CASSEAPPGRGGTGELFF.

Concerning this clone itself: This clone may be a read error of a much larger clone one base away. Other DNA sequences in the same sample also yield this CDR3. This sequence joins TRBV7-9 and TRBJ2-5; no reliable D call. From germline, CDR1 is SEHNR and CDR2 FQNEAQ (reference sequence). The V end was cut by 1 base, the J end by 1 base, with 1 base between. The CDR3 contains 12 residues. CDR3 in amino acids: CASSLGQETQYF. CDR3 coding DNA: TGTGCCAGCAGCTTAGGCCAAGAGACCCAGTACTTC. Complete variable domain (other parts from reference TRBV7-9 and TRBJ2-5): DTGVSQNPRHKITKRGQNVTFRCDPISEHNRLYWYRQTLGQGPEFLTYFQNEAQLEKSRLLSDRFSAERPKGSFSTLEIQRTEQGDSAMYLCASSLGQETQYFGPGTRLLVL.

The chain has TRBV9 and TRBJ1-2, with D perhaps TRBD1 (5 bases). CDR3 length: 15 residues. CDR1 is SGDLS, CDR2 YYNGEE, per germline. Trimming stripped 4 bases from V and 4 bases from J, with 17 bases between. The DNA for the CDR3 is TGTGCCAGCAGCCCGATCGGGGGATACGGCTATGGCTACACCTTC. This gives the protein CASSPIGGYGYGYTF.

The chain links TRBV29-1 to TRBJ2-7; the D call may be TRBD1 or TRBD2 (5 bases each). The CDR3 spans 15 residues. Germline loops: CDR1 SQVTM, CDR2 ANQGSEA. Trimming took 1 base from V and 0 from J, leaving 13 bases between them. This CDR3 reads CSVEGRDESSYEQYF. The CDR3 bases are TGCAGCGTTGAAGGTCGGGACGAAAGCTCCTACGAGCAGTACTTC.

The chain couples TRBV28 to TRBJ1-2; tentative D call: TRBD1 (5 bases). The CDR3 runs 15 residues. The V gene lost 4 bases and the J gene lost 4 bases, with 16 bases spanning the gap. CDR1 is MDHEN and CDR2 is SYDVKM in the germline V gene. This CDR3 reads CASSSRRQGSYGYTF. DNA of the CDR3: TGTGCCAGCAGTTCGCGGCGGCAGGGCTCCTATGGCTACACCTTC.

The chain has TRBV28 and TRBJ2-1, with a weak D call TRBD1 (5 bases). Trimming took off 7 bases at V and 3 bases at J, with 16 bases between the two ends. The length of the CDR3 is 15 residues. The germline V gene encodes CDR1 MDHEN and CDR2 SYDVKM. This CDR3 reads CASMVVGQGYNEQFF. CDR3 nucleotide sequence: TGTGCCAGCATGGTAGTGGGGCAAGGCTACAATGAGCAGTTCTTC.

V is TRBV7-2 and J is TRBJ2-4; D gene ambiguous. This CDR3 is built from 16 residues. Germline values: CDR1 SGHTA, CDR2 FQGNSA. V lost 6 bases to trimming and J lost 7 bases, with 22 bases between them. As DNA, the CDR3 is TGTGCCAGCAGACCAAACGCGTTGAGCGTGGGGAACATTCAGTACTTC. Protein: CASRPNALSVGNIQYF. The whole variable domain, filled in from reference TRBV7-2 and TRBJ2-4, reads GAGVSQSPSNKVTEKGKDVELRCDPISGHTALYWYRQSLGQGLEFLIYFQGNSAPDKSGLPSDRFSAERTGGSVSTLTIQRTQQEDSAVYLCASRPNALSVGNIQYFGAGTRLSVL.

The CDR3 sequence: CASSLSPYEQYF. CDR3 bases: TGTGCCAGCAGCCTCTCCCCCTACGAGCAGTACTTC. The chain links TRBV11-2 to TRBJ2-7; no reliable D call. Germline CDR1 is SGHAT and CDR2 is FQNNGV. This CDR3 has 12 amino acids. The ends were cut back, 5 bases at V and 2 bases at J, with 7 bases in the middle.

This clone came up a few times. The chain is built from TRBV19 and TRBJ2-7; D not certain. The CDR3 is made up of 15 amino acids. V gave up 2 bases and J gave up 0 bases, with 11 bases separating them. Germline V lookup: CDR1 LNHDA, CDR2 SQIVND (reference sequence). This CDR3 is CASSINARSSYEQYF. The DNA for the CDR3 is TGTGCCAGTAGTATAAATGCGCGGAGCTCCTACGAGCAGTACTTC.

This clone was seen a few times. The chain joins TRBV19 to TRBJ1-5; possibly TRBD1 for D (6 bases). The CDR3 consists of 14 residues. Trimming pared 8 bases from V and 9 bases from J, leaving 20 bases between. The germline V gene encodes CDR1 LNHDA and CDR2 SQIVND (reference sequence). The CDR3 region is CASWGGRFGRPQHF. DNA for the CDR3: TGTGCCAGTTGGGGGGGGCGGTTCGGACGGCCCCAGCATTTT. Combining the CDR3 with reference TRBV19 and TRBJ1-5 gives the whole variable domain DGGITQSPKYLFRKEGQNVTLSCEQNLNHDAMYWYRQDPGQGLRLIYYSQIVNDFQKGDIAEGYSVSREKKESFPLTVTSAQKNPTAFYLCASWGGRFGRPQHFGDGTRLSIL.

The chain recombines TRBV19 with TRBJ2-7; D may correspond to TRBD1 or TRBD2 (5 bases each). Germline assignment: CDR1 LNHDA and CDR2 SQIVND (reference sequence). The CDR3 runs to 12 residues. V gave up 6 bases and J gave up 0 bases, with 6 bases separating them. The CDR3 coding sequence is TGTGCCAGTAGGGGACGCTCCTACGAGCAGTACTTC. It specifies CASRGRSYEQYF.

This sequence joins TRBV30 and TRBJ1-5; D ambiguous. Per germline, CDR1 GTSNPN and CDR2 SVGIG (reference sequence). V lost 0 bases, J lost 0 bases, and 3 bases lay in between. This CDR3 has 13 residues. CDR3 coding DNA: TGTGCCTGGAGTGTACGTAGCAATCAGCCCCAGCATTTT. It yields the protein CAWSVRSNQPQHF.

The chain recombines TRBV30 with TRBJ2-7; TRBD2 might be the D (7 bases). The germline CDR1 and CDR2 sequences are GTSNPN and SVGIG (reference sequence). V was trimmed by 7 bases and J by 3 bases, leaving 16 bases between them. The CDR3 length is 13 residues. The CDR3 loop reads CAYRGGGHYEQYF. The CDR3 DNA sequence: TGTGCCTACCGAGGCGGGGGACACTACGAGCAGTACTTC.

The chain recombines TRBV10-2 with TRBJ2-7; D gene unclear. The CDR3 covers 12 residues. Germline V gene sequence: CDR1 WSHSY, CDR2 SAAADI. With 4 bases removed from V and 3 bases from J, the gap between germline ends came to 7 bases. The chain's CDR3 is CASSAVSYEQYF. In nucleotides, the CDR3 is TGCGCCAGCAGTGCAGTGAGCTACGAGCAGTACTTC.

This rearrangement joins TRBV12-2 to TRBJ2-5; TRBD2, as called in the table, went unchecked against the DNA. TRBV12-2 has pseudogene status. This CDR3 has 18 amino acids. CDR3 loop: CASRSWPVRGRTQETQYF. The CDR3 nucleotides are TGTGCAAGTCGCTCCTGGCCGGTAAGAGGGAGGACCCAAGAGACCCAGTACTTC.

CDR3: CASSKTRSGYTF. The CDR3 region has the DNA TGTGCCAGCAGCAAAACACGGTCGGGCTACACCTTC. The chain couples TRBV7-2 to TRBJ1-2, with D unresolved. The germline V and J ends were trimmed by 5 bases and 8 bases, with 12 bases remaining between them. This CDR3 region has 12 residues. Per germline, CDR1 SGHTA and CDR2 FQGNSA. The whole variable domain, filled in from reference TRBV7-2 and TRBJ1-2, reads GAGVSQSPSNKVTEKGKDVELRCDPISGHTALYWYRQSLGQGLEFLIYFQGNSAPDKSGLPSDRFSAERTGGSVSTLTIQRTQQEDSAVYLCASSKTRSGYTFGSGTRLTVV.

The CDR3 DNA reads TGTGCCAGCAGCTCCAGGTCCGCGGGCAATCAGCCCCAGCATTTT. This translates into CASSSRSAGNQPQHF. This chain connects TRBV27 to TRBJ1-5; D unclear. V was clipped by 6 bases and J by 2 bases, with 14 bases between them. The germline gives CDR1 MNHEY, CDR2 SMNVEV (reference sequence). The CDR3 is made up of 15 amino acids.

A note on this clone: Other DNA sequences from this sample encode an identical CDR3 as well. The chain recombines TRBV5-1 with TRBJ2-4; maybe TRBD1 (5 bases). Germline values: CDR1 SGHRS, CDR2 YFSETQ. This CDR3 spans 14 amino acids. The ends were cut back, 3 bases at V and 3 bases at J, with 10 bases in the middle. The CDR3 DNA follows: TGCGCCAGCAGCTCCGGACACAGCAAAAACATTCAGTACTTC. Translating gives CASSSGHSKNIQYF. The full variable domain, in which reference TRBV5-1 and TRBJ2-4 provide the parts outside the CDR3, is KAGVTQTPRYLIKTRGQQVTLSCSPISGHRSVSWYQQTPGQGLQFLFEYFSETQRNKGNFPGRFSGRQFSNSRSEMNVSTLELGDSALYLCASSSGHSKNIQYFGAGTRLSVL.

This clone has only one observation. This chain links TRBV6-6 with TRBJ2-1, with TRBD2 matching 9 bases. CDR1 and CDR2 from the germline V gene are MNHNY and SVGAGI (reference sequence). The CDR3 totals 16 residues. Losses at the gene ends were 6 bases for V and 2 bases for J; bases not matched to a gene: 8. The CDR3 bases are TGTGCCAGCAGCCCGCGGGCGGGAGGGACCTACAATGAGCAGTTCTTC. This sequence encodes CASSPRAGGTYNEQFF.

This clone was detected only once. The V call is TRBV18, the J call TRBJ2-1, with D possibly TRBD2 on 5 matching bases. CDR3 size: 14 residues. Trimming took 1 base from V and 5 from J, leaving 9 bases between them. Per the germline V gene, CDR1 is KGHSH and CDR2 is LQKENI. CDR3 sequence (DNA): TGTGCCAGCTCACCACGGGAGCAAAACAATGAGCAGTTCTTC. Encoded protein: CASSPREQNNEQFF.